A selection of T cell receptor beta chains follows, all from one sample in a study. Using its own MiXCR run on the multiplex PCR reads, TCRdb lists one record per CDR3 protein. The data show under 150 distinct CDR3 sequences, roughly 6% seen once. Sequenced input: naive CD4+ T cells sorted from blood. These receptors were taken from a female donor with breast cancer. The CDR3 runs from the conserved cysteine through the conserved F or W. The order of the fields is D gene, J gene, clone size, V gene, CDR3 protein, CDR3 DNA. A D gene is named only where the DNA matches it firmly. The size entry gives once, few or many counts, or a class when the clone is expanded.

>NA|TRBJ1-2|hyperexpanded|TRBV12-3/TRBV12-4
CASSHGTSEPNYGYTF
TGTGCCAGCAGCCACGGGACAAGTGAACCCAACTATGGCTACACCTTC
>NA|TRBJ1-2|large|TRBV12-3/TRBV12-4
CASSLGTPYGYTF
TGTGCCAGCAGCTTAGGGACACCATATGGCTACACCTTC
>NA|TRBJ1-2|large|TRBV12-3/TRBV12-4
CASSLRPQGSYGYTF
TGTGCCAGCAGCCTAAGGCCCCAGGGATCCTATGGCTACACCTTC
>NA|TRBJ1-2|hyperexpanded|TRBV12-3/TRBV12-4
CASSYAVANYGYTF
TGTGCCAGCAGTTACGCCGTAGCTAACTATGGCTACACCTTC
>NA|TRBJ1-2|hyperexpanded|TRBV12-3/TRBV12-4
CASSSRDRSYGYTF
TGTGCCAGCAGTTCCAGGGACCGCTCGTATGGCTACACCTTC
>NA|TRBJ1-2|large|TRBV12-3/TRBV12-4
CASSLGGVNYGYTF
TGTGCCAGCAGTTTAGGTGGCGTTAACTATGGCTACACCTTC
>NA|TRBJ1-2|large|TRBV12-3/TRBV12-4
CASILYPGYGYTF
TGTGCCAGCATCCTATATCCTGGCTATGGCTACACCTTC
>NA|TRBJ1-2|many|TRBV12-3/TRBV12-4
CASSLADTYGYTF
TGTGCCAGCAGTCTAGCGGACACCTATGGCTACACCTTC
>NA|TRBJ1-2|large|TRBV12-3/TRBV12-4
CASSTPVNYGYTF
TGTGCCAGCAGTACCCCGGTGAACTATGGCTACACCTTC
>NA|TRBJ1-2|large|TRBV12-3/TRBV12-4
CASSLTEGYTF
TGTGCCAGCAGCCTTACAGAAGGCTACACCTTC
>TRBD1|TRBJ1-2|medium-sized|TRBV12-3/TRBV12-4
CASSPTGKSDGYTF
TGTGCCAGCAGCCCGACAGGGAAATCAGATGGCTACACCTTC